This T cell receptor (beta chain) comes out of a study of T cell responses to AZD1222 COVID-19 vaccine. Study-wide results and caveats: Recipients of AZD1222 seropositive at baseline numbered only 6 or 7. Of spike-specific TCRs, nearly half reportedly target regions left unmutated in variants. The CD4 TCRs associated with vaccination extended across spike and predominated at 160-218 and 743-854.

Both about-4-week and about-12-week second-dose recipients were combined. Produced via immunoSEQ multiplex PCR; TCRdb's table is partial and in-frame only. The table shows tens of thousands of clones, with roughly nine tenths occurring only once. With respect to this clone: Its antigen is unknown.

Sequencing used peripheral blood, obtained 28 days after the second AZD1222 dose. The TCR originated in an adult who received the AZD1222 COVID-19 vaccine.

In nucleotides, the CDR3 is TGCGCCAGCAGCCACCTCGAGACGGGAGGGCCCTATGGCTACACCTTC. This encodes CASSHLETGGPYGYTF. The V and J genes are TRBV4-1 and TRBJ1-2; no reliable D call. Trimming left V 3 bases short and J 4 bases short, with 18 bases between. CDR3 length equals 16 residues. The germline V gene has CDR1 MGHRA and CDR2 YSYEKL.